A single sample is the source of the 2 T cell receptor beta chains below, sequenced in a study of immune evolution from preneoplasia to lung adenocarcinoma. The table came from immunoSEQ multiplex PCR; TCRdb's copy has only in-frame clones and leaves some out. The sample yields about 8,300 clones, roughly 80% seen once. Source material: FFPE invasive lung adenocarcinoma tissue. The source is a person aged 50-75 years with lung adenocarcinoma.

CDR3 in DNA: TGCGCCAGCAGTGATTCCGGGGACCCAGATACGCAGTATTTT. This translates into CASSDSGDPDTQYF. V usage is TRBV10-1 and J usage is TRBJ2-3; D possibly matches TRBD1 or TRBD2 (5 bases each). CDR1 and CDR2 (germline): WNHNN, SYGVQD (reference sequence). The CDR3 is 14 amino acids. V was clipped by 3 bases and J by 4 bases, with 11 bases between them.

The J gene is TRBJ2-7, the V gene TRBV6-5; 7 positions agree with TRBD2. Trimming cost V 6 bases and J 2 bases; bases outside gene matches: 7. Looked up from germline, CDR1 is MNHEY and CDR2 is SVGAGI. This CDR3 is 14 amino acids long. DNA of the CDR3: TGTGCCAGCAGCCTCCCGGGAGGCACCTACGAGCAGTACTTC. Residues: CASSLPGGTYEQYF.